This TCR beta chain derives from a study of Graves' ophthalmopathy and Graves' hyperthyroidism (dated by TCRdb to about 2018). Broadly, across the study: Peripheral blood was collected before any treatment was given, at the time of initial diagnosis. Following sample collection, hyperthyroidism patients were given methimazole at a starting dose of 30 mg daily, and ophthalmopathy patients were given high-dose intravenous methylprednisolone. For independent validation, a separate cohort was made up of about 18 hyperthyroidism patients plus 17 patients who later progressed from hyperthyroidism to ophthalmopathy. In roughly six hyperthyroidism patients, the T-cell repertoire of thyroid tissue was compared with the T-cell repertoire of blood. The study used signatures of the TCR beta repertoire to tell Graves' ophthalmopathy apart from Graves' hyperthyroidism and to predict which patients would progress to ophthalmopathy. To explore V-J signatures that separate ophthalmopathy from hyperthyroidism, a discovery set of 95 to 100 patients was enrolled, consisting of 43 with ophthalmopathy and fewer than 60 with stable hyperthyroidism. In total, 135 blood samples were TCR-sequenced: fewer than 50 ophthalmopathy, over 70 hyperthyroidism and some 17 hyperthyroidism-to-ophthalmopathy patients.

In its sample, this clonotype was seen many times. Its antigen is unknown. No quality values exist for individual bases; no much larger clone is one base distant. Ophthalmopathy patients were characterized by moderately to severely active disease, a Clinical Activity Score of at least 3, a NOSPECS grade of at least 4, and a disease duration under 3 months. Patients with other autoimmune diseases, uncontrolled infections, pregnancy or lactation were excluded from the study. Diagnosis relied on clinical symptoms, serum thyroxine, TRAb, thyroid ultrasound and orbital computed tomography. Ficoll-Paque density gradient centrifugation was used to isolate PBMCs from around 10 ml of fresh peripheral blood. Total RNA was extracted using Trizol reagent, and RNA quality was checked on an Agilent 2100 Bioanalyzer. TCR beta CDR3 regions were amplified from RNA transcripts for repertoire sequencing. The first round of RT-PCR was done with HTBI primers and the Qiagen OneStep RT-PCR kit, and was followed by a second round of multiplex PCR, then size selection and purification. Libraries were sequenced paired-end with 100 bp reads on an Illumina HiSeq2000. As for how the authors treated the data: SOAPnuke was used to process the reads, removing any read that contained adapters or uncalled bases, had a mean Phred below 15, or lacked an exact match to the constant primer or identifier. COPE v1.2.5 was used to merge the high-quality paired reads. Each unique nucleotide sequence was treated as a clonotype, and MiTCR v1.1 was used to align the clonotypes to the IMGT TRB V, D and J references. The analysis was limited to V-J combinations with a frequency above 0.0001, which together covered 99.2% of repertoires. For each V-J combination, a TCR clonal expansion and chaos score was defined as the ratio of F50 clonal expansion to chaos observed in the TCRdist matrix. Features were reduced by Welch's t-statistics and random forest to over 10 V-J combinations, which fed a naive Bayes classifier. The similarity between thyroid and blood repertoires was quantified using the Morisita-Horn index. TCRdb trimmed the raw reads at Q25, called clones with MiXCR and kept productive beta chains. Records with the same CDR3 protein are collapsed into one entry carrying the most frequent genes and DNA. TCRdb, not the original authors, processed these V and J calls. A total of over 650,000 distinct CDR3 sequences appear in this sample, roughly two fifths of them only once. 2.5% to 3.5% of the sample is taken by the ten largest.

The V and J ends are trimmed by 3 bases and 13 bases, leaving 9 bases between them. CDR1 and CDR2, looked up from the germline V gene, are SNHLY and FYNNEI. CDR3 length: 11 amino acids, cysteine to phenylalanine. Kept here is only the CDR3 DNA, which spans 33 bases and is read in frame from base 1. The investigation overall reported the following: Among expanded thyroid clonotypes with frequency above 0.001, most also showed up in blood, which suggests that blood repertoires may reflect the thyroid immune response. The 13-signature model separated ophthalmopathy from stable hyperthyroidism with approximately 85% sensitivity and approximately 83% specificity in cross-validation, and 80%/75% in the test set. In validation, the model predicted ophthalmopathy progression with over 60% sensitivity and less than 80% specificity; 12 predicted patients were CT-confirmed with GO in a median of 6.5 months. No statistical method was used to set the sample size in advance, and the investigators knew which group each participant was assigned to.

Specimen: peripheral blood. In this chain, TRBV2 is recombined with TRBJ1-4; TRBD1 is a possible D gene, resting on 6 matching bases. This TCR came from an adult man with Graves' ophthalmopathy. The DNA reads as follows: TGTGCCAGCAGTGACGGACAGTCACTGTTTTTT. Its protein reads: CASSDGQSLFF.